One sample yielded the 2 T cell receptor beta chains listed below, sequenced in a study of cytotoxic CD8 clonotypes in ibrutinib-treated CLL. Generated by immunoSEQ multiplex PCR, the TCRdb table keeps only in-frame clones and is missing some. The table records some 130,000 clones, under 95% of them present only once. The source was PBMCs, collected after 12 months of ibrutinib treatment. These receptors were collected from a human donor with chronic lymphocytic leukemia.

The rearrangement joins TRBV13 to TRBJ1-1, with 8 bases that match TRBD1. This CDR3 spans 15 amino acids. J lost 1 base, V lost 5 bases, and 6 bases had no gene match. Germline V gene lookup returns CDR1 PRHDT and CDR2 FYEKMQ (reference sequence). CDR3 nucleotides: TGTGCCAGCAGCGTTCAGGGACAGGCGAACACTGAAGCTTTCTTT. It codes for CASSVQGQANTEAFF.

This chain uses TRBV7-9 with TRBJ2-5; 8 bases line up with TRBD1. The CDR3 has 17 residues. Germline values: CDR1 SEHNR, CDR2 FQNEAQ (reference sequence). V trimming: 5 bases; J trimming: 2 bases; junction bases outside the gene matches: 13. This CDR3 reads CASSLRQGPSPQETQYF. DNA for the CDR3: TGTGCCAGCAGCCTGAGACAGGGGCCATCCCCTCAAGAGACCCAGTACTTC.